Detailed here is one T cell receptor beta chain. The antigen is not known. A junction boundary mismatches the germline segment, possibly from a read error. The entry originates in a study of CD8+CD57+ T cells in acquired aplastic anemia. Study information: Mean DNA quantity obtained from sorted CD4+ and CD8+ cells was about 3.2 ug.

The germline V gene has CDR1 SQVTM and CDR2 ANQGSEA. The CDR3 sequence is 13 residues long. Researchers used genomic DNA as the template to profile TCR beta VDJ and CDR3. TCRdb itself ran the reads through MiXCR, one entry per CDR3 protein. In the table there are 200,000 or so distinct CDR3 sequences, roughly 64% of which are singletons. Study-level results: Patients and controls shared some 30 CD8+ CDR3 sequences. Patients were compared with controls for CD8+ Simpson's diversity, and no significant difference emerged.

The rearrangement links TRBV29-1 to TRBJ2-3; no clear D gene. The receptor was derived from a human donor with severe aplastic anemia or a healthy control (not recorded which). What was sequenced was sorted CD4+, CD8+, or CD8+CD57+ T cells (not recorded which) from PBMCs. Written as DNA, the CDR3 is TGCAGCGTTGAAGGGGCGGCGCCCGATACGCAGTGTTTT. Translating gives CSVEGAAPDTQCF.